This T cell receptor (beta chain) was sequenced for a study of T cells in Graves' hyperthyroidism and ophthalmopathy. TCR beta CDR3 region amplification was performed from RNA transcripts. First-round RT-PCR with HTBI primers amplified the TCR CDR3 region. TCRdb fed the multiplex PCR reads into MiXCR, producing one record per CDR3 protein. The sample consists of roughly 510,000 distinct CDR3 sequences, over 45% of them appearing once. This clonotype showed up many times. Antigen specificity is unknown. Points from the study as a whole: Classification by a 13 V-J model distinguished ophthalmopathy from stable hyperthyroidism.

V shed 0 bases and J shed 4 bases, with 10 bases lying between them. The CDR3 runs to 14 residues. Germline CDR1 and CDR2: SGHRS and YFSETQ. The chain uses TRBV5-1 and TRBJ2-5, with TRBD2 as a possible D gene (6 bases). Sequencing was performed on peripheral blood or thyroid tissue (not recorded which). The clonotype comes from an adult woman with Graves' disease, either hyperthyroidism or ophthalmopathy (not recorded which). The CDR3 protein is CASSLGIAAETQYF. Written as DNA, the CDR3 is TGCGCCAGCAGCTTGGGCATAGCGGCAGAGACCCAGTACTTC.